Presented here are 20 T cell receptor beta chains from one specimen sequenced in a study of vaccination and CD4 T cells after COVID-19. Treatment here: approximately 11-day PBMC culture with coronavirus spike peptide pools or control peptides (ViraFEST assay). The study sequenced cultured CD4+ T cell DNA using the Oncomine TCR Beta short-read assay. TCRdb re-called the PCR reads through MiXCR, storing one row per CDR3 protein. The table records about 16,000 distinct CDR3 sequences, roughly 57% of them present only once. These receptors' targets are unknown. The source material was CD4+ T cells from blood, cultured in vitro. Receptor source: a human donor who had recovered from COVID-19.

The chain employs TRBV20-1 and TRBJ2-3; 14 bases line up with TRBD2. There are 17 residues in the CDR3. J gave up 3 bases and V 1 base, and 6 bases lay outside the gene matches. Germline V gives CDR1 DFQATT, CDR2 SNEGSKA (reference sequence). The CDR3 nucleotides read TGCAGTGCTAGAGGGCTTGGGACTAGCGGGAGAACAGATACGCAGTATTTT. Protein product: CSARGLGTSGRTDTQYF.

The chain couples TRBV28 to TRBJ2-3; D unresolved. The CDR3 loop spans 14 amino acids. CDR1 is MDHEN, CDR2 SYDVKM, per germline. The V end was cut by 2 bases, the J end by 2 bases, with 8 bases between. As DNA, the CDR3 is TGTGCCAGCAGTTTACCCGACCACACAGATACGCAGTATTTT. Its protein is CASSLPDHTDTQYF.

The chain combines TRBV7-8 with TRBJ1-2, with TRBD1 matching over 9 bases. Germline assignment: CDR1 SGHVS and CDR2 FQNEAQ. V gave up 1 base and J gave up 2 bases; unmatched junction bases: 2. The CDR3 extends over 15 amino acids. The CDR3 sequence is CASSLGGTGNYGYTF. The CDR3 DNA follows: TGTGCCAGCAGCTTAGGAGGGACAGGGAACTATGGCTACACCTTC.

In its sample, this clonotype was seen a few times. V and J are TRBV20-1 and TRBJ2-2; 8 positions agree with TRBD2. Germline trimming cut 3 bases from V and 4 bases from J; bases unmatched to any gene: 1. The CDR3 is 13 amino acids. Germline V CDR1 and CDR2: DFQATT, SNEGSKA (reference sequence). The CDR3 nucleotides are TGCAGTGCTAGCGGGGGGGTCACCGGGGAGCTGTTTTTT. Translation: CSASGGVTGELFF.

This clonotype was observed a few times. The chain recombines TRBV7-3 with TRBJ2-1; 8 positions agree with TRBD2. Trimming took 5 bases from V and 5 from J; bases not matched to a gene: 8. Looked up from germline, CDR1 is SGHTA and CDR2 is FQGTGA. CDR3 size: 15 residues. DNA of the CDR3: TGTGCCAGCAGCCCGGTACTAGCGGAGAACAATGAGCAGTTCTTC. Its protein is CASSPVLAENNEQFF.

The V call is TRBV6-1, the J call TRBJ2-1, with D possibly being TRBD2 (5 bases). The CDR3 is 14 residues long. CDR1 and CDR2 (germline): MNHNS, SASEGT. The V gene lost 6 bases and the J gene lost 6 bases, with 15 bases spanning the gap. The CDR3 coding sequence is TGTGCCAGCAGCCCCGAGGGTGGGCGCAATGAGCAGTTCTTC. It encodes CASSPEGGRNEQFF.

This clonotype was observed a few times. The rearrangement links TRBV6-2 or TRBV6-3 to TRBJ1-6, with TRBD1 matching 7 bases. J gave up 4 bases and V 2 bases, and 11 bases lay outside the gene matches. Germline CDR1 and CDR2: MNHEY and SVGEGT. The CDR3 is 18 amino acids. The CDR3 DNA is TGTGCCAGCAGTTACCCACCCTCGGACAGGACGTATAATTCACCCCTCCACTTT. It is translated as CASSYPPSDRTYNSPLHF.

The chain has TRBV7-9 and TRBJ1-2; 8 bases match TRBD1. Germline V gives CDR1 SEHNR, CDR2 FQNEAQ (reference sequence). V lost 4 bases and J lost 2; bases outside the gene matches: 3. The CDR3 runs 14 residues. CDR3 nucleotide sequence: TGTGCCAGCAGCTCACGACAGGGGAACTATGGCTACACCTTC. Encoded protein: CASSSRQGNYGYTF.

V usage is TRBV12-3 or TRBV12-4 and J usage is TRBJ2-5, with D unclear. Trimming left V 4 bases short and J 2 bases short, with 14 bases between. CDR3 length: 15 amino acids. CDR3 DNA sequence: TGTGCCAGCAGTTCACCCTCGGTGGGGCAAGAGACCCAGTACTTC. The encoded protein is CASSSPSVGQETQYF.

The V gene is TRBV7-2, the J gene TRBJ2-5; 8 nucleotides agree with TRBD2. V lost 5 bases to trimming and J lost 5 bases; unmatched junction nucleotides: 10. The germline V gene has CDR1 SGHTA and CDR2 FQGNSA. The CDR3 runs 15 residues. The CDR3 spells CASSRIAGTGETQYF. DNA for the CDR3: TGTGCCAGCAGCCGTATAGCGGGGACGGGCGAGACCCAGTACTTC.

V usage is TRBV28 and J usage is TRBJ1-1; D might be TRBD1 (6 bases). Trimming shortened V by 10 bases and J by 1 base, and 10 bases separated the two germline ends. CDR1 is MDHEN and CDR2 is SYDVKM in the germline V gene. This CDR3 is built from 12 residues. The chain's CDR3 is CATQGQNTEAFF. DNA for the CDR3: TGTGCCACGCAGGGGCAGAACACTGAAGCTTTCTTT.

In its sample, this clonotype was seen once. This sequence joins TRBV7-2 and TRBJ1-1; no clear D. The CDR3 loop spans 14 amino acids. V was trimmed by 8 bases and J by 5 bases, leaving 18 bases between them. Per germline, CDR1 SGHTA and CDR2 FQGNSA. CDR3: CASRPGPGETEAFF. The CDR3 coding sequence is TGTGCCAGCCGACCGGGCCCCGGGGAGACTGAAGCTTTCTTT. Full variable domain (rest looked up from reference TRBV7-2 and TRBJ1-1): GAGVSQSPSNKVTEKGKDVELRCDPISGHTALYWYRQSLGQGLEFLIYFQGNSAPDKSGLPSDRFSAERTGGSVSTLTIQRTQQEDSAVYLCASRPGPGETEAFFGQGTRLTVV.

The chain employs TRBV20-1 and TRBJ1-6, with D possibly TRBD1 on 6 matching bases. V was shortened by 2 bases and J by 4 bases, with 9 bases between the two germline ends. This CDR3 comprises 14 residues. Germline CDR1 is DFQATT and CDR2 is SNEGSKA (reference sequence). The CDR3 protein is CSARIQGYNSPLHF. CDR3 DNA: TGCAGTGCTAGAATACAGGGTTATAATTCACCCCTCCACTTT.

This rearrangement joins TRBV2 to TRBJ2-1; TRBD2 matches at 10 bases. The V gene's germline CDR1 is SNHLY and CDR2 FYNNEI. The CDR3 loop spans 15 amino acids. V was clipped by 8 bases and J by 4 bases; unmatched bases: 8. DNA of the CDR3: TGTGCCAGCTTGGAGAGCGGGAGGGGATACAATGAGCAGTTCTTC. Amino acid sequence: CASLESGRGYNEQFF.

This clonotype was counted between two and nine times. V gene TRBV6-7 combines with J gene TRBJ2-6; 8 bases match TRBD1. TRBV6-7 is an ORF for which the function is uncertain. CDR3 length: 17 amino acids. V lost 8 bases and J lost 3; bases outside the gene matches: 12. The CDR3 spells CASEKWTGLGGANVLTF. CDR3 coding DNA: TGTGCCAGCGAAAAGTGGACAGGGTTGGGTGGGGCCAACGTCCTGACTTTC.

As DNA, the CDR3 is TGTGCCAGCTCACCAAAGGAGGTCACCGGGGAGCTGTTTTTT. This gives the protein CASSPKEVTGELFF. J is TRBJ2-2 and V is TRBV18, with TRBD2 as a possible D gene (5 bases). CDR3 length equals 14 residues. Deletions cut 2 bases from V and 4 bases from J, with 8 bases between. Per germline, CDR1 KGHSH and CDR2 LQKENI. Looking up the rest from reference TRBV18 and TRBJ2-2 gives the full variable domain: NAGVMQNPRHLVRRRGQEARLRCSPMKGHSHVYWYRQLPEEGLKFMVYLQKENIIDESGMPKERFSAEFPKEGPSILRIQQVVRGDSAAYFCASSPKEVTGELFFGEGSRLTVL.

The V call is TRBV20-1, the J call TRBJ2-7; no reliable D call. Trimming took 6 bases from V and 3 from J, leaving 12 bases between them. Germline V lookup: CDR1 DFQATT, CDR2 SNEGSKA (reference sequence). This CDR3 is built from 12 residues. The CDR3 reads CSAEELLYEQYF. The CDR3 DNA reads TGCAGTGCAGAGGAGCTTCTCTACGAGCAGTACTTC.

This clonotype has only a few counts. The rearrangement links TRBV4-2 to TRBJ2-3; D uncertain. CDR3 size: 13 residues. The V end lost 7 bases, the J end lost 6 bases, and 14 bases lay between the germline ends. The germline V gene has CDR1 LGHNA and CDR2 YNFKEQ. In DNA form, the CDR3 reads TGTGCCAGCACCACCCTCGTGGGGGATACGCAGTATTTT. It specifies CASTTLVGDTQYF.

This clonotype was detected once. CDR3 nucleotides: TGTGCCAGCAGCTTAGAGGACGATCAGCCCCAGCATTTT. Amino acid sequence: CASSLEDDQPQHF. The chain employs TRBV11-1 and TRBJ1-5; D is uncertain. The CDR3 has 13 amino acids. V was trimmed by 1 base and J by 5 bases, leaving 6 bases between them. The germline CDR1 and CDR2 sequences are SGHAT and FQDESV (reference sequence).

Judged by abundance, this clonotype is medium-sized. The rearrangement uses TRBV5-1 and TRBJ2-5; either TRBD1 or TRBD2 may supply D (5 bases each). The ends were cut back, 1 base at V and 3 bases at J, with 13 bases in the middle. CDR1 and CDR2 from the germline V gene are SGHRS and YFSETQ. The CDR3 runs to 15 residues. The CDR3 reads CASSLRDRGKETQYF. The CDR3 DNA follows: TGCGCCAGCAGCTTGCGAGACAGAGGGAAAGAGACCCAGTACTTC.